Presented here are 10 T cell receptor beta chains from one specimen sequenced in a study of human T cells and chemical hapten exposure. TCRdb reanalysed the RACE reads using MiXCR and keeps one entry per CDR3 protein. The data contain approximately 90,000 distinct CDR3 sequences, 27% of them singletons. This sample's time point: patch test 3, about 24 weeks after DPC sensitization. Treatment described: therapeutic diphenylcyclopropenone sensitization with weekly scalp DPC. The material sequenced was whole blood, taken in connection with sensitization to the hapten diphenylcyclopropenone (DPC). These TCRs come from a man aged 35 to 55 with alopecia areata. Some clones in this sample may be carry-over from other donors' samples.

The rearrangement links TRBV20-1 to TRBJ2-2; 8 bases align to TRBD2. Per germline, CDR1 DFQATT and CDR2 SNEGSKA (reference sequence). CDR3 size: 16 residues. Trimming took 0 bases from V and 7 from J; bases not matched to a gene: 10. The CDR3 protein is CSARDPGGPDSGELFF. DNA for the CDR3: TGCAGTGCTAGAGATCCGGGAGGGCCGGATAGCGGGGAGCTGTTTTTT.

CDR3 residues: CASSGERTVLFF. Here the CDR3 DNA reads TGTGCCAGCAGTGGGGAAAGGACGGTGCTGTTCTTC. V gene TRBV2 combines with J gene TRBJ2-1; D unresolved. The V end lost 4 bases, the J end lost 15 bases, and 16 bases lay between the germline ends. From germline, CDR1 is SNHLY and CDR2 FYNNEI. This CDR3 contains 12 residues.

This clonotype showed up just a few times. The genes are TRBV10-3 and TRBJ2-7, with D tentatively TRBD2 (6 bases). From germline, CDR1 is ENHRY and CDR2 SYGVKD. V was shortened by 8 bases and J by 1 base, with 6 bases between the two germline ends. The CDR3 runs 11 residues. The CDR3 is CAIAGSYEQYF. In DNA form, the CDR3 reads TGTGCCATCGCGGGGTCCTACGAGCAGTACTTC.

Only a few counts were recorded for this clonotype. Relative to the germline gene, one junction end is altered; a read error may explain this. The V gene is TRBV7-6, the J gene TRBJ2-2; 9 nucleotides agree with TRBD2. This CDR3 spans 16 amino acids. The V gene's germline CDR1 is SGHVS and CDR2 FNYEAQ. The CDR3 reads CASSLAVAGVTGELFF. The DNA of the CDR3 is TGTGCCAGCAGCCTAGCCGTAGCGGGAGTGACCGGGGAGCTGTTTTTT. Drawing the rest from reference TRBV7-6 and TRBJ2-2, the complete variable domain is GAGVSQSPRYKVTKRGQDVALRCDPISGHVSLYWYRQALGQGPEFLTYFNYEAQQDKSGLPNDRFSAERPEGSISTLTIQRTEQRDSAMYRCASSLAVAGVTGELFFGEGSRLTVL.

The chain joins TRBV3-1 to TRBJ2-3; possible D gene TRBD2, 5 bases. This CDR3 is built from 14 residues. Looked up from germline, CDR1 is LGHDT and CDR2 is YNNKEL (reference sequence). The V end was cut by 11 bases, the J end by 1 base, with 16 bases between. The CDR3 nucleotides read TGTGCCTCAGGCGAGGCGGGCCGCACAGATACGCAGTATTTT. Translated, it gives CASGEAGRTDTQYF.

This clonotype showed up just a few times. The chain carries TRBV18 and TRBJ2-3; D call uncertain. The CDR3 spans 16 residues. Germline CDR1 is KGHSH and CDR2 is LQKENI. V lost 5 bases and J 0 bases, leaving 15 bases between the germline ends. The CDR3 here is CASSVTAVSSTDTQYF. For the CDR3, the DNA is TGTGCCAGCTCAGTTACGGCGGTTTCTAGCACAGATACGCAGTATTTT. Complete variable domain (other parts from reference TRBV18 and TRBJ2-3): NAGVMQNPRHLVRRRGQEARLRCSPMKGHSHVYWYRQLPEEGLKFMVYLQKENIIDESGMPKERFSAEFPKEGPSILRIQQVVRGDSAAYFCASSVTAVSSTDTQYFGPGTRLTVL.

CDR3 DNA sequence: TGTGCCAGCAGTTTAGTGGGGAGAGTGGACATTCAGTACTTC. Translated: CASSLVGRVDIQYF. The chain links TRBV12-3 or TRBV12-4 to TRBJ2-4, with TRBD2 as a possible D gene (5 bases). The CDR3 has 14 amino acids. V lost 1 base to trimming and J lost 8 bases, with 12 bases between them.

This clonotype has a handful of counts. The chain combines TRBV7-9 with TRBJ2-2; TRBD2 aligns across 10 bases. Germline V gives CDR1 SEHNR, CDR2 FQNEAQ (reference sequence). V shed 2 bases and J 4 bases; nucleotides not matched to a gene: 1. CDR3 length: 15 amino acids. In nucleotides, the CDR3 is TGTGCCAGCAGCTTACCTAGCGGGGGCACCGGGGAGCTGTTTTTT. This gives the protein CASSLPSGGTGELFF.

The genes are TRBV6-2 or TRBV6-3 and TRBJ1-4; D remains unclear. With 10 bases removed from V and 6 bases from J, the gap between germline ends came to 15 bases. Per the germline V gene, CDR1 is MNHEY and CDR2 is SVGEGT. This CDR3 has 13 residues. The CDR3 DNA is TGTGCCACCCGCCGGGCCGAATATGAAAAACTGTTTTTT. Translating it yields CATRRAEYEKLFF.

The CDR3 DNA is TGTGCCAGCAGCTTAGCGGCTAGCGGGAGCTACAATGAGCAGTTCTTC. It codes for CASSLAASGSYNEQFF. V is TRBV7-9 and J is TRBJ2-1; 10 positions match TRBD2. The CDR3 sequence is 16 residues long. Germline V gene lookup returns CDR1 SEHNR and CDR2 FQNEAQ (reference sequence). V dropped 0 bases and J dropped 3; count of bases not matched to a gene: 2.